The rows below give T cell receptor beta chains drawn from one sample of a study of identical twins. TCRdb fed the 5' RACE reads into MiXCR, producing one record per CDR3 protein. The sample includes fewer than 900,000 distinct CDR3 sequences, 15% to 20% of them seen just once. These same data were also listed under a study on T cells expressing NK-cell markers.

The sample comprised PBMCs. The receptors come from a woman aged 18 to 35 in good health. Both conserved end residues are part of each CDR3. Each record gives: CDR3 length, V gene, J gene, D gene, clone size, CDR3 protein, CDR3 DNA. A D gene is named only where the DNA matches it firmly. Rows give clone size only sometimes, using once, few, many, or a class for an expanded clone.

>15|TRBV5-1|TRBJ2-1|TRBD2|-
CASLGLAGGYNEQFF
TGCGCCAGCTTGGGACTAGCGGGGGGCTACAATGAGCAGTTCTTC
>14|TRBV20-1|TRBJ2-3|-|-
CSARVRGGADTQYF
TGCAGTGCTAGGGTTCGCGGGGGCGCAGATACGCAGTATTTT
>16|TRBV13|TRBJ2-2|-|-
CASSADGRGPTGELFF
TGTGCCAGCAGCGCGGATGGGCGGGGTCCTACCGGGGAGCTGTTTTTT
>14|TRBV3-1|TRBJ2-7|-|few
CASSHSGAGYEQYF
TGTGCCAGCAGCCACTCGGGGGCCGGCTACGAGCAGTACTTC
>16|TRBV20-1|TRBJ2-7|-|few
CSASNPGHQSSYEQYF
TGCAGTGCATCGAACCCGGGACACCAGTCCAGCTACGAGCAGTACTTC
>12|TRBV12-3/TRBV12-4|TRBJ2-7|-|few
CASSLQAYEQYF
TGTGCCAGCAGTTTACAGGCCTACGAGCAGTACTTC
>17|TRBV12-3/TRBV12-4|TRBJ1-1|TRBD1|many
CASSFSDRVIVGTEAFF
TGTGCCAGCAGTTTCAGTGACAGGGTAATCGTCGGCACTGAAGCTTTCTTT
>14|TRBV29-1|TRBJ2-1|-|few
CSVVLSGRAHEQFF
TGCAGCGTTGTTTTATCGGGCAGGGCTCATGAGCAGTTCTTC
>16|TRBV7-2|TRBJ2-1|TRBD2|-
CASSVSGSSSYNEQFF
TGTGCCAGCAGCGTTAGCGGGAGCAGCTCCTACAATGAGCAGTTCTTC
>14|TRBV16|TRBJ1-2|-|few
CASSQRFKGYGYTF
TGTGCCAGCAGCCAACGTTTTAAAGGCTATGGCTACACCTTC
>15|TRBV29-1|TRBJ2-7|-|-
CSAGLINRGSNEQYF
TGCAGCGCTGGACTAATCAACAGGGGATCCAACGAGCAGTACTTC
>15|TRBV7-3|TRBJ2-5|-|few
CASSKVRGHQETQYF
TGTGCCAGCAGTAAAGTAAGGGGCCACCAAGAGACCCAGTACTTC
>15|TRBV29-1|TRBJ2-7|TRBD1|-
CSVESRDRGAYEQYF
TGCAGCGTTGAATCTCGGGACAGGGGAGCCTACGAGCAGTACTTC
>14|TRBV20-1|TRBJ2-3|-|-
CSARTGTSTDTQYF
TGCAGTGCCCGGACCGGGACTAGCACAGATACGCAGTATTTT
>14|TRBV29-1|TRBJ2-1|-|-
CSVVRDGSYNEQFF
TGCAGCGTTGTTCGGGACGGGTCCTACAATGAGCAGTTCTTC
>14|TRBV6-2/TRBV6-3|TRBJ1-2|TRBD1|few
CASSQTGGIYGYTF
TGTGCCAGCAGCCAGACAGGGGGCATTTATGGCTACACCTTC
>16|TRBV12-3/TRBV12-4|TRBJ2-3|TRBD2|many
CASTLGAGGLTDTQYF
TGTGCCAGCACCCTGGGAGCGGGAGGACTCACAGATACGCAGTATTTT
>13|TRBV7-2|TRBJ2-7|-|few
CASSLVAEWGQYF
TGTGCCAGCAGCCTAGTAGCGGAATGGGGGCAGTACTTC
>14|TRBV14|TRBJ1-4|-|-
CASSPTRTNEKLFF
TGTGCCAGCAGCCCCACGAGAACTAATGAAAAACTGTTTTTT
>15|TRBV6-2/TRBV6-3|TRBJ2-3|TRBD2|-
CASSRISGVKDTQYF
TGTGCCAGCAGCCGTATTAGCGGGGTCAAAGATACGCAGTATTTT
>13|TRBV20-1|TRBJ2-5|-|-
CSARRVAWETQYF
TGCAGTGCCCGCAGGGTAGCTTGGGAGACCCAGTACTTC
>14|TRBV10-3|TRBJ2-1|-|few
CAIRTRGPKNEQFF
TGTGCCATCAGGACGCGGGGGCCCAAAAATGAGCAGTTCTTC
>14|TRBV29-1|TRBJ2-3|-|few
CSVHIGRRGDTQYF
TGCAGCGTTCATATTGGCCGTAGAGGAGATACGCAGTATTTT
>15|TRBV30|TRBJ2-1|TRBD2|few
CAWGIAGVSYNEQFF
TGTGCCTGGGGGATAGCGGGAGTAAGTTACAATGAGCAGTTCTTC
>15|TRBV9|TRBJ1-4|-|-
CASSGPTGINEKLFF
TGTGCCAGCAGCGGACCTACAGGGATAAATGAAAAACTGTTTTTT
>15|TRBV20-1|TRBJ1-5|-|-
CSARAQEGSNQPQHF
TGCAGTGCTAGAGCCCAGGAAGGTAGCAATCAGCCCCAGCATTTT
>16|TRBV4-2|TRBJ2-7|-|-
CASSHAGPRVPYEQYF
TGTGCCAGCAGCCACGCGGGACCTAGGGTGCCCTACGAGCAGTACTTC
>15|TRBV5-5|TRBJ2-7|-|many
CASTTLGGRIYEQYF
TGTGCCAGCACCACCCTTGGAGGGAGAATTTACGAGCAGTACTTC
>13|TRBV18|TRBJ2-7|-|-
CASSPGTHYEQYF
TGTGCCAGCTCACCAGGGACTCATTACGAGCAGTACTTC
>13|TRBV6-1|TRBJ1-1|-|few
CASSRAGVAEAFF
TGTGCCAGCAGCAGGGCAGGGGTCGCTGAAGCTTTCTTT
>14|TRBV19|TRBJ2-5|-|-
CASSIHGAEETQYF
TGTGCCAGTAGTATCCACGGGGCAGAAGAGACCCAGTACTTC
>15|TRBV7-9|TRBJ2-1|-|few
CASSPGGGNYNEQFF
TGTGCCAGCAGCCCTGGTGGGGGGAACTACAATGAGCAGTTCTTC
>13|TRBV20-1|TRBJ1-4|-|many
CSALGDMGEKLFF
TGCAGTGCTTTGGGGGACATGGGCGAAAAACTGTTTTTT
>15|TRBV4-1|TRBJ2-1|TRBD1|-
CASRPTGTAYNEQFF
TGCGCCAGCAGACCCACCGGGACAGCTTACAATGAGCAGTTCTTC
>14|TRBV27|TRBJ1-5|-|-
CASSFGQGIQPQHF
TGTGCCAGCAGTTTCGGGCAGGGTATTCAGCCCCAGCATTTT
>16|TRBV7-9|TRBJ2-7|-|-
CASSLGLGFTSYEQYF
TGTGCCAGCAGCTTAGGTCTAGGGTTTACCTCCTACGAGCAGTACTTC
>14|TRBV12-3/TRBV12-4|TRBJ2-7|TRBD1|-
CASSLWTGGFEQYF
TGTGCCAGCAGTTTATGGACAGGGGGCTTCGAGCAGTACTTC
>12|TRBV5-1|TRBJ2-6|-|few
CASKSGANVLTF
TGCGCCAGTAAATCTGGGGCCAACGTCCTGACTTTC
>15|TRBV15|TRBJ1-5|-|few
CATSRDRGSYQPQHF
TGTGCCACCAGCAGAGATAGGGGGTCTTATCAGCCCCAGCATTTT
>16|TRBV7-8|TRBJ2-3|-|few
CASSLAYNPLADTQYF
TGTGCCAGCAGCTTAGCGTATAATCCTTTGGCAGATACGCAGTATTTT
>14|TRBV12-3/TRBV12-4|TRBJ1-1|-|many
CASSFGGQYTEAFF
TGTGCCAGCAGTTTCGGAGGTCAGTACACTGAAGCTTTCTTT
>13|TRBV6-1|TRBJ2-1|TRBD2|few
CATTSRTSHEQFF
TGTGCCACCACTAGCCGGACTAGCCATGAGCAGTTCTTC
>13|TRBV2|TRBJ1-1|-|-
CASSSDSNTEAFF
TGTGCCAGCAGTTCGGACTCTAACACTGAAGCTTTCTTT
>13|TRBV9|TRBJ1-2|-|-
CASSVEGGGGYTF
TGTGCCAGCAGCGTAGAGGGAGGAGGAGGCTACACCTTC
>12|TRBV29-1|TRBJ2-5|-|-
CSVEGTQETQYF
TGCAGCGTTGAAGGGACCCAAGAGACCCAGTACTTC
>14|TRBV20-1|TRBJ1-4|-|-
CSARQTEDGGKLFF
TGCAGTGCTAGGCAGACTGAGGACGGGGGAAAACTGTTTTTT
>13|TRBV20-1|TRBJ2-7|-|once
CSAKAGDSYEQYF
TGCAGTGCTAAGGCAGGGGACTCCTACGAGCAGTACTTC
>13|TRBV30|TRBJ1-5|TRBD1|few
CAWSGGGRQPQHF
TGTGCCTGGAGTGGAGGGGGCCGGCAGCCCCAGCATTTT
>17|TRBV6-2/TRBV6-3|TRBJ2-7|TRBD2|-
CASSSFVGLAGLYEQYF
TGTGCCAGCAGTTCTTTTGTCGGACTAGCGGGGTTGTACGAGCAGTACTTC
>14|TRBV7-9|TRBJ2-7|-|-
CASSRGGGPYEQYF
TGTGCCAGCAGCCGAGGGGGGGGGCCCTACGAGCAGTACTTC
>11|TRBV10-3|TRBJ2-7|-|few
CAIMSTHEQYF
TGTGCCATCATGTCTACGCACGAGCAGTACTTC
>17|TRBV3-1|TRBJ2-1|TRBD2|-
CASSQPLGRGGYNEQFF
TGTGCCAGCAGCCAACCCCTCGGGCGGGGGGGGTACAATGAGCAGTTCTTC
>14|TRBV12-3/TRBV12-4|TRBJ2-2|-|-
CASLFRGGLEELFF
TGTGCTAGCCTGTTTAGGGGGGGTTTGGAGGAGCTGTTTTTT
>15|TRBV12-3/TRBV12-4|TRBJ2-1|TRBD1|many
CASRPMDRGDNEQFF
TGTGCCAGCAGACCTATGGACAGGGGGGACAATGAGCAGTTCTTC
>15|TRBV5-5|TRBJ1-4|-|-
CASSKPGEGDEKLFF
TGTGCCAGCAGTAAACCAGGGGAGGGGGATGAAAAACTGTTTTTT
>15|TRBV12-3/TRBV12-4|TRBJ2-3|TRBD1|few
CASSSDRVSQIVQYF
TGTGCCAGCAGTTCGGACAGGGTTTCACAGATAGTGCAGTATTTT
>16|TRBV5-1|TRBJ2-1|-|few
CASSLAPGSSYNEQFF
TGCGCCAGCAGCTTGGCACCGGGGAGCTCCTACAATGAGCAGTTCTTC
>14|TRBV7-2|TRBJ2-7|TRBD1|few
CASSPSGTGLEQYF
TGTGCCAGCAGCCCCTCCGGGACAGGGCTCGAGCAGTACTTC